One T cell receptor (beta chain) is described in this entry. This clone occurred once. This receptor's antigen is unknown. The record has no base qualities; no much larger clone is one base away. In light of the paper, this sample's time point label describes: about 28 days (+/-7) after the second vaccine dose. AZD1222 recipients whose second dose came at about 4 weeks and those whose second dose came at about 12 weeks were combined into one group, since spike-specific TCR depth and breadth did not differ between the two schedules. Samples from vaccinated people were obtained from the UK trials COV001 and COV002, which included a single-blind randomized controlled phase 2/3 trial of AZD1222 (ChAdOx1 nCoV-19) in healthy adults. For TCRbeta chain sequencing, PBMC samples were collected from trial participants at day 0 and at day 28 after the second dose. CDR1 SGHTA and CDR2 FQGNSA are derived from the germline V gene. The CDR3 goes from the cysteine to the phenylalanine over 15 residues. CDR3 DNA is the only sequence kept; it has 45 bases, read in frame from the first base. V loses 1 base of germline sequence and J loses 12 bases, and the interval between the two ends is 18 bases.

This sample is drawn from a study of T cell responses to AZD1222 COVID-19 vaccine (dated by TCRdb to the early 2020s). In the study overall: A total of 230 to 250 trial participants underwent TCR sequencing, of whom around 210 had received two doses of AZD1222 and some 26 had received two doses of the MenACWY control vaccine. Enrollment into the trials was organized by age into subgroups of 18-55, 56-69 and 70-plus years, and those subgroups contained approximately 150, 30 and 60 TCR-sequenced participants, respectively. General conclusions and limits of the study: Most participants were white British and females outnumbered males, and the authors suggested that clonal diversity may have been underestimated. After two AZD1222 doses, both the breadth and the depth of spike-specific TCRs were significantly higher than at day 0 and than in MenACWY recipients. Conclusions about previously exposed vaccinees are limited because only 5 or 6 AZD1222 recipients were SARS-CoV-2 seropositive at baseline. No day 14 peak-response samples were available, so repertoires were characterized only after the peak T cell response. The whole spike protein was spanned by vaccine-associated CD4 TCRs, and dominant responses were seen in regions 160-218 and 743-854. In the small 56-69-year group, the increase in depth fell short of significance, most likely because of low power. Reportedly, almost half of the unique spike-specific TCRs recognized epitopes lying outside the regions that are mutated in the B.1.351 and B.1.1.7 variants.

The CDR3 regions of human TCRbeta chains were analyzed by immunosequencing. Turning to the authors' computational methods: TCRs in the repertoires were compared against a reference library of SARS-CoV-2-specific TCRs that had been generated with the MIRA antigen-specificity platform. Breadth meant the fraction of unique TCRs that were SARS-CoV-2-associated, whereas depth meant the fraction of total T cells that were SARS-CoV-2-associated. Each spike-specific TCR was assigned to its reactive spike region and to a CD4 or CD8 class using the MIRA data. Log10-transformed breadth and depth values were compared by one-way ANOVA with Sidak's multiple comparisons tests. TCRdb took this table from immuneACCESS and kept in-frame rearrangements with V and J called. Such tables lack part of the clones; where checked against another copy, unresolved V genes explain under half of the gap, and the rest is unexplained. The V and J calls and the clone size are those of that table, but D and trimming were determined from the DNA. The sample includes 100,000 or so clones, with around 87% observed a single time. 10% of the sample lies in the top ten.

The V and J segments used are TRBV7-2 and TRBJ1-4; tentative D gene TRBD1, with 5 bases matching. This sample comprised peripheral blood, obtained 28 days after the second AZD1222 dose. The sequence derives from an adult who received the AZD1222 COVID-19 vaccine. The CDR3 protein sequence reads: CASSLGQGQVSELFF. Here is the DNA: TGTGCCAGCAGCTTAGGGCAGGGCCAGGTTTCGGAACTGTTTTTT.